The 29 T cell receptor beta chains reported below all come from one sample, sequenced in a study of T-cell reconstitution after alpha-beta-depleted transplantation in children (dated by TCRdb to 2015 to 2016). Preparation of the library involved PCR. The reads were generated on an Illumina HiSeq 2500. TCR library preparation used molecular barcoding, with unique molecular identifiers applied to normalize quantification of the TCRbeta repertoire. TCRdb passed the public sequencing reads through fastp at Q25 and MiXCR, retaining productive beta sequences. For every CDR3 protein sequence, its rows merge into one entry that carries the most common genes and DNA. Present in this sample are just under 250,000 distinct CDR3 sequences, about a quarter of which were seen just once. The ten top clones hold about 2.6% of the sample. According to the study, the label for this sample's treatment or condition signals: allogeneic hematopoietic cell transplantation with graft depleted of TCRalphabeta T cells and CD19 B cells.

The starting material was PBMCs, obtained before TCRalphabeta/CD19-depleted stem cell transplant. The receptors stem from a girl aged 2 to 9 with Fanconi anemia, due to receive a stem cell transplant.

This clonotype was recorded many times. V is TRBV20-1 and J is TRBJ1-6, with 10 bases identical to TRBD1. With V trimmed by 6 bases and J by 9 bases, 8 bases remained unmatched. The V gene's germline CDR1 is DFQATT and CDR2 SNEGSKA (reference sequence). The CDR3 spans 14 residues. DNA of the CDR3: TGCAGTGCCCCCGGGACAGGGGCCCCTTCACCCCTCCACTTT. Protein sequence: CSAPGTGAPSPLHF.

The chain is built from TRBV18 and TRBJ2-1, with D possibly being TRBD2 (6 bases). In germline, CDR1 is KGHSH, CDR2 LQKENI. V lost 2 bases and J lost 8, with 13 bases in between. The CDR3 spans 14 residues. CDR3 nucleotide sequence: TGTGCCAGCTCACCAAGGGTAGCGGAAGATGAGCAGTTCTTC. Translation gives CASSPRVAEDEQFF.

In its sample, this clonotype was seen once. This chain joins TRBV30 and TRBJ2-1, with D possibly being TRBD1 or TRBD2 (6 bases each). The CDR3 has 14 residues. Germline values: CDR1 GTSNPN, CDR2 SVGIG (reference sequence). V lost 4 bases to trimming and J lost 5 bases, with 15 bases between them. CDR3 protein: CAWTGGPFDNEQFF. In DNA form, the CDR3 reads TGTGCCTGGACCGGGGGCCCCTTCGACAATGAGCAGTTCTTC.

At least ten counts were recorded for this clonotype. The chain is built from TRBV6-5 and TRBJ2-3, with D maybe TRBD2 (6 bases). The CDR3 runs to 14 residues. The V end was cut by 2 bases, the J end by 4 bases, with 10 bases between. Looked up from germline, CDR1 is MNHEY and CDR2 is SVGAGI. The CDR3 is CASSYVGEADTQYF. As DNA, the CDR3 is TGTGCCAGCAGTTACGTGGGGGAGGCAGATACGCAGTATTTT.

At least ten counts were recorded for this clonotype. The chain has TRBV6-1 and TRBJ2-3, with D unclear. Germline CDR1 reads MNHNS; CDR2 reads SASEGT. V was clipped by 1 base and J by 5 bases, with 10 bases between them. The CDR3 contains 14 residues. CDR3 coding DNA: TGTGCCAGCAGTGAAGACTACGGCGGAGATACGCAGTATTTT. As protein: CASSEDYGGDTQYF.

The V and J genes are TRBV20-1 and TRBJ1-2; TRBD1 is a possible D gene (5 bases). With 6 bases removed from V and 4 bases from J, the gap between germline ends came to 15 bases. Germline loops: CDR1 DFQATT, CDR2 SNEGSKA (reference sequence). The CDR3 consists of 13 residues. CDR3 region: CSAFDSLSYGYTF. CDR3 nucleotides: TGCAGTGCCTTCGACAGCCTCTCCTATGGCTACACCTTC.

V gene TRBV29-1 combines with J gene TRBJ2-3; D may be TRBD2 (7 bases). This CDR3 has 17 residues. CDR1 is SQVTM, CDR2 ANQGSEA, per germline. The V end was cut by 3 bases, the J end by 4 bases, with 23 bases between. This CDR3 reads CSVDGGGGVERADTQYF. CDR3 nucleotide sequence: TGCAGCGTTGATGGGGGGGGCGGAGTTGAGCGAGCAGATACGCAGTATTTT.

This clonotype was counted many times. The chain carries TRBV12-3 or TRBV12-4 and TRBJ2-2; D might be TRBD1 (6 bases). Trimming removed 4 bases from V and 5 bases from J, with 23 bases in between. CDR3 size: 18 residues. The CDR3 region has the DNA TGTGCCAGCAGTTCCGCCTCCAGGGGACGGCTGGAAACCGGGGAGCTGTTTTTT. It is translated as CASSSASRGRLETGELFF.

The chain links TRBV10-3 to TRBJ2-5; possibly TRBD1 for D (5 bases). Germline V lookup: CDR1 ENHRY, CDR2 SYGVKD. This CDR3 contains 15 residues. Trimming removed 4 bases at V and 3 bases at J, with 15 bases between. CDR3 in DNA: TGTGCCATCAGTGCGACAGAGCGCACCAAAGAGACCCAGTACTTC. Its protein product is CAISATERTKETQYF.

This clonotype was seen many times. V is TRBV10-3 and J is TRBJ2-5; D is perhaps TRBD2 (6 bases). This CDR3 contains 15 residues. Trimming took off 5 bases at V and 2 bases at J, with 15 bases between the two ends. Germline CDR1 ENHRY, CDR2 SYGVKD. DNA of the CDR3: TGTGCCATCAGTCCTATAGCGGAACCTCAAGAGACCCAGTACTTC. Its translation is CAISPIAEPQETQYF.

This chain uses TRBV7-2 with TRBJ2-1, with 8 bases lining up with TRBD2. Per the germline V gene, CDR1 is SGHTA and CDR2 is FQGNSA. The CDR3 runs to 14 residues. The V segment lost 2 bases and the J segment 8 bases; nucleotides outside the gene matches: 5. Here the CDR3 reads CASSLRGGKDEQFF. In DNA, the CDR3 is TGTGCCAGCAGCTTACGCGGGGGGAAGGATGAGCAGTTCTTC.

V gene TRBV4-1 combines with J gene TRBJ2-1, with TRBD2 matching 7 bases. The CDR3 spans 16 residues. Germline trimming cut 4 bases from V and 0 bases from J; bases unmatched to any gene: 6. Germline CDR1 and CDR2: MGHRA and YSYEKL. The CDR3 is CASSRGPSGSYNEQFF. The DNA for the CDR3 is TGCGCCAGCAGCCGCGGACCTAGCGGCTCCTACAATGAGCAGTTCTTC.

The chain combines TRBV6-4 with TRBJ2-7; D is ambiguous. The germline gives CDR1 MRHNA, CDR2 SNTAGT. Trimming left V 6 bases short and J 2 bases short, with 11 bases between. This CDR3 is built from 13 residues. CDR3 loop: CASRLSDAYEQYF. In DNA, the CDR3 is TGTGCCAGCAGACTATCGGACGCCTACGAGCAGTACTTC.

This clonotype was found many times. The chain couples TRBV20-1 to TRBJ2-7, with TRBD1 matching 7 bases. V lost 3 bases to trimming and J lost 5 bases; unmatched junction nucleotides: 10. Germline-derived CDR1 and CDR2 are DFQATT and SNEGSKA (reference sequence). CDR3 length: 14 amino acids. This chain's CDR3 is CSARATGQVDEQYF. CDR3 bases: TGCAGTGCTAGGGCCACCGGACAGGTGGACGAGCAGTACTTC.

This rearrangement joins TRBV14 to TRBJ2-6, with TRBD2 matching over 7 bases. Germline trimming cut 0 bases from V and 1 base from J; bases unmatched to any gene: 3. The CDR3 has 17 amino acids. Germline CDR1 SGHDN, CDR2 FVKESK. This CDR3 reads CASSQDRRGSGANVLTF. In DNA form, the CDR3 reads TGTGCCAGCAGCCAAGATCGGCGGGGGTCTGGGGCCAACGTCCTGACTTTC.

The V call is TRBV23-1, the J call TRBJ2-2; perhaps TRBD1 as D (5 bases). TRBV23-1 is an ORF, and what it does is uncertain. The CDR3 spans 14 residues. The germline V and J ends were trimmed by 8 bases and 1 base, with 11 bases remaining between them. The DNA for the CDR3 is TGCGCCAGCTCCGCAGGGCGGAACACCGGGGAGCTGTTTTTT. Its protein product is CASSAGRNTGELFF.

This clonotype was seen more than once but under ten times. The chain couples TRBV10-1 to TRBJ2-1, with 7 positions matching TRBD2. V lost 4 bases and J lost 3; bases outside the gene matches: 12. The CDR3 is 17 residues long. The germline V gene encodes CDR1 WNHNN and CDR2 SYGVQD (reference sequence). The CDR3 DNA reads TGCGCCAGCAGTGTCGGAGGTTCAGGACTAGACTACAATGAGCAGTTCTTC. Protein sequence: CASSVGGSGLDYNEQFF.

This clonotype was detected many times. The rearrangement joins TRBV20-1 to TRBJ2-7, with D possibly TRBD2 on 6 matching bases. The germline CDR1 and CDR2 sequences are DFQATT and SNEGSKA (reference sequence). This CDR3 contains 14 residues. Trimming removed 4 bases at V and 2 bases at J, with 15 bases between. Here the CDR3 DNA reads TGCAGTGCTAAACCGGGAGCCGGAGCCTACGAGCAGTACTTC. Its translation: CSAKPGAGAYEQYF.

In its sample, this clonotype was seen a few times. The V call is TRBV27, the J call TRBJ2-1, with TRBD2 as a possible D gene (6 bases). The germline V and J ends were trimmed by 2 bases and 0 bases, with 11 bases remaining between them. Germline CDR1 reads MNHEY; CDR2 reads SMNVEV (reference sequence). The CDR3 consists of 16 residues. The CDR3 nucleotides read TGTGCCAGCAGTTTAGGGGCGGGGACCTCCTACAATGAGCAGTTCTTC. Protein product: CASSLGAGTSYNEQFF.

The rearrangement joins TRBV20-1 to TRBJ2-1; D gene ambiguous. V was clipped by 0 bases and J by 14 bases, with 20 bases between them. Germline V gene data show CDR1 as DFQATT and CDR2 as SNEGSKA (reference sequence). The CDR3 length is 14 residues. CDR3 nucleotide sequence: TGCAGTGCTAGAGAGCCCACCCCAAGTGGGCTGGAGTTCTTC. Translation: CSAREPTPSGLEFF.

This clonotype was recorded many times. This chain links TRBV28 with TRBJ2-1; 9 bases are shared with TRBD1. Germline CDR1 MDHEN, CDR2 SYDVKM. With V trimmed by 3 bases and J by 4 bases, 16 bases remained unmatched. The CDR3 consists of 19 residues. The CDR3 region is CASSLVSGTGPFWYNEQFF. CDR3 DNA: TGTGCCAGCAGTTTGGTGTCGGGGACAGGGCCCTTTTGGTACAATGAGCAGTTCTTC.

V gene TRBV27 combines with J gene TRBJ2-1, with D possibly called TRBD1 or TRBD2 (5 bases each). CDR1 is MNHEY, CDR2 SMNVEV, per germline (reference sequence). V was clipped by 7 bases and J by 3 bases, with 13 bases between them. The CDR3 is made up of 14 amino acids. The CDR3 DNA is TGTGCCAGCATGGGGGATTTCTTCTACAATGAGCAGTTCTTC. Amino acid sequence: CASMGDFFYNEQFF.

The V gene is TRBV18, the J gene TRBJ1-4; D may be TRBD1 (5 bases). The CDR3 covers 13 residues. The germline V and J ends were trimmed by 6 bases and 12 bases, with 17 bases remaining between them. Looked up from germline, CDR1 is KGHSH and CDR2 is LQKENI. CDR3 nucleotide sequence: TGTGCCAGCTCCCCATACCGGGACCAGCAACTGTTTTTT. This sequence encodes CASSPYRDQQLFF.

The chain is built from TRBV20-1 and TRBJ2-1, with 9 bases that match TRBD2. CDR3 length: 13 amino acids. CDR1 DFQATT and CDR2 SNEGSKA come from the germline V gene (reference sequence). CDR3 in amino acids: CSGGGAVGHEQFF. The CDR3 bases are TGCAGCGGCGGGGGGGCGGTCGGCCATGAGCAGTTCTTC.

V gene TRBV7-2 combines with J gene TRBJ1-1; D gene unclear. Germline CDR1 and CDR2: SGHTA and FQGNSA. Trimming shortened V by 8 bases and J by 0 bases, and 16 bases separated the two germline ends. The CDR3 totals 15 residues. The CDR3 sequence is CASGRHLGVNTEAFF. CDR3 DNA: TGTGCCAGCGGCCGCCACCTTGGGGTGAACACTGAAGCTTTCTTT.

This clonotype was counted many times. CDR3 nucleotides: TGTGCCAGCAGTTACCGAGCAGCCTACGAGCAGTACTTC. Its protein product is CASSYRAAYEQYF. The chain joins TRBV6-5 to TRBJ2-7, with D hard to call. Germline values: CDR1 MNHEY, CDR2 SVGAGI. This CDR3 contains 13 residues. V lost 2 bases to trimming and J lost 2 bases, with 7 bases between them.

This clonotype was counted ten times or more. The CDR3 loop is CSVESGSSYEQYF. CDR3 coding DNA: TGCAGCGTTGAGAGTGGGAGCTCCTACGAGCAGTACTTC. The chain has TRBV29-1 and TRBJ2-7; D possibly corresponds to TRBD2 (5 bases). The length of the CDR3 is 13 residues. Trimming cost V 3 bases and J 0 bases, with 9 bases left between them. Germline V gene lookup returns CDR1 SQVTM and CDR2 ANQGSEA.

In its sample, this clonotype was seen a few times. This chain links TRBV12-3 or TRBV12-4 with TRBJ2-7; 11 bases agree with TRBD1. CDR3 length: 15 amino acids. V dropped 6 bases and J dropped 3; count of bases not matched to a gene: 7. In nucleotides, the CDR3 is TGTGCCAGCAGCCCGGGACAGGGGGTCCTCTACGAGCAGTACTTC. It translates to CASSPGQGVLYEQYF.

The V and J genes are TRBV6-2 or TRBV6-3 and TRBJ1-2; TRBD1 matches 9 bases. CDR3 length: 13 amino acids. Germline V gene data show CDR1 as MNHEY and CDR2 as SVGEGT. V shed 8 bases, J shed 6 bases, and the junction held 7 bases outside the gene matches. The CDR3 region is CASRDRVDNGYTF. The CDR3 DNA follows: TGTGCCAGCCGGGACAGGGTTGATAATGGCTACACCTTC.